This T cell receptor (beta chain) is from a study of esophageal squamous cell carcinoma under preoperative chemotherapy. Study at large: Samples included peripheral blood T cells as well as tumor-infiltrating lymphocytes. Whole-study results and caveats: After paclitaxel-nedaplatin, abundant clones were more likely to contract than amplify.

MiXCR, applied by TCRdb to the PCR reads, yields one record per CDR3 protein. This sample has around 30,000 distinct CDR3 sequences, with approximately 55% found just once. Time point of the sample: after preoperative PTX-NDP chemotherapy. Turning to this clonotype: Its specificity is unknown. At one end, the junction sequence differs from germline, possibly due to a read error.

The CDR3 is 16 amino acids. The germline CDR1 and CDR2 sequences are SGHVS and FQNEAQ. The chain couples TRBV7-8 to TRBJ2-3, with D perhaps TRBD1 (5 bases). The sample was collected from a patient given preoperative chemotherapy. The sequence came from a human donor with esophageal squamous cell carcinoma. The donor label of this sample is uncertain. CDR3 loop: CASSRLGAVSTGTQYF. CDR3 coding DNA: TGTGCCAGCAGCCGCCTAGGGGCTGTGAGCACAGGTACGCAGTATTTT.